This passage covers 7 T cell receptor beta chains from one sample sequenced in a study of cytomegalovirus exposure and HLA in healthy donors. PCR employed 60 Vbeta and 13 Jbeta primers. The protocol was immunoSEQ multiplex PCR, while the TCRdb copy is restricted to in-frame clones and leaves out a portion. The sample has 150,000 or so clones, roughly 79% seen once. Material: PBMCs. Receptor source: a woman younger than 35 in good health and CMV-seropositive.

J is TRBJ2-7 and V is TRBV4-3, with D maybe TRBD1 (6 bases). V gave up 1 base and J gave up 4 bases, with 17 bases separating them. Germline CDR1 LGHNA, CDR2 YSLEER. This CDR3 region has 16 residues. DNA for the CDR3: TGCGCCAGCAGCCAAGCTGCCGGGACACCATATTACGAGCAGTACTTC. Protein product: CASSQAAGTPYYEQYF.

This sequence joins TRBV7-2 and TRBJ1-3; D is ambiguous. Deletions cut 1 base from V and 5 bases from J, with 12 bases between. Germline CDR1 is SGHTA and CDR2 is FQGNSA. The CDR3 is 15 residues long. The CDR3 is CASSLDLAGRNTIYF. CDR3 coding DNA: TGTGCCAGCAGCTTAGATTTGGCAGGAAGAAACACCATATATTTT.

V is TRBV19 and J is TRBJ2-5, with D maybe TRBD2 (5 bases). The CDR3 runs 15 residues. The V and J ends lost 3 bases and 0 bases respectively, with 11 bases between them. Germline V gene lookup returns CDR1 LNHDA and CDR2 SQIVND (reference sequence). Here the CDR3 DNA reads TGTGCCAGTAGTATCGGACTCCCGTACCAAGAGACCCAGTACTTC. Amino acid sequence: CASSIGLPYQETQYF.

For this clone: The final CDR3 position lacks the conserved phenylalanine or tryptophan, pointing to a likely read error. The chain has TRBV6-1 and TRBJ1-2; 8 positions match TRBD1. Looked up from germline, CDR1 is MNHNS and CDR2 is SASEGT. Trimming cost V 8 bases and J 4 bases; bases outside gene matches: 6. The CDR3 has 13 amino acids. Written as DNA, the CDR3 is TGTGCCAGCTCTCCCGACAGGGGCTATGGCTACACCCTC. Its translation: CASSPDRGYGYTL.

The gene calls are TRBV5-1 and TRBJ1-4, with D possibly TRBD1 on 6 matching bases. CDR3 length: 14 amino acids. Trimming took off 0 bases at V and 3 bases at J, with 6 bases between the two ends. Germline values: CDR1 SGHRS, CDR2 YFSETQ. Written as DNA, the CDR3 is TGCGCCAGCAGCTTGGGGACAGCTAATGAAAAACTGTTTTTT. Residues: CASSLGTANEKLFF.

This clone was detected only a few times. The V call is TRBV27, the J call TRBJ1-2; 9 bases map to TRBD1. After removal of 7 bases from V and 4 bases from J, the junction contained 4 bases not matched to a gene. Germline V gene data show CDR1 as MNHEY and CDR2 as SMNVEV (reference sequence). There are 13 residues in the CDR3. Here the CDR3 reads CASKDRGPYGYTF. The CDR3 DNA sequence: TGTGCCAGCAAGGACAGGGGACCCTATGGCTACACCTTC.

This rearrangement joins TRBV6-1 to TRBJ2-7, with 8 bases matching TRBD2. The CDR3 runs to 17 residues. Per germline, CDR1 MNHNS and CDR2 SASEGT. J was trimmed by 0 bases and V by 2 bases; bases with no gene match: 9. The CDR3 region is CASSEKAGAGSSYEQYF. The CDR3 DNA reads TGTGCCAGCAGTGAAAAAGCGGGGGCAGGGAGCTCCTACGAGCAGTACTTC.